This T cell receptor beta chain was identified during a study of spatial heterogeneity in lung cancer. Background on the study: More beta-chain than alpha-chain sequences were consistently detected. Study results and caveats: The study found ubiquitous expanded tumor TCRs in blood more at resection than follow-up.

A few counts support this clonotype. The target antigen is unknown. The time point here: sample taken at primary tumor resection. The input material, whole RNA from tumor, nontumor lung or frozen PBMC, was sequenced unsorted. There were 72 donors, all of them untreated patients with early-stage non-small cell lung cancer. A distinct unique molecular identifier was carried by each TCR cDNA molecule. From the 5' RACE reads, TCRdb called clonotypes with MiXCR, one entry per CDR3 protein. Of roughly 80,000 distinct CDR3 sequences in the sample, roughly an eighth were seen once. This receptor was identified in a male donor with early-stage non-small cell lung cancer. Sequencing was performed on PBMCs, taken at surgery.

The DNA of the CDR3 is TGTGCCAGCAGCCACAGAGGGGTCGGGACTGAAGCTTTCTTT. It encodes CASSHRGVGTEAFF. The rearrangement links TRBV3-1 to TRBJ1-1; maybe TRBD1 (5 bases). Trimming removed 3 bases from V and 5 bases from J, with 13 bases in between. The CDR3 covers 14 residues. Germline V gene lookup returns CDR1 LGHDT and CDR2 YNNKEL (reference sequence).